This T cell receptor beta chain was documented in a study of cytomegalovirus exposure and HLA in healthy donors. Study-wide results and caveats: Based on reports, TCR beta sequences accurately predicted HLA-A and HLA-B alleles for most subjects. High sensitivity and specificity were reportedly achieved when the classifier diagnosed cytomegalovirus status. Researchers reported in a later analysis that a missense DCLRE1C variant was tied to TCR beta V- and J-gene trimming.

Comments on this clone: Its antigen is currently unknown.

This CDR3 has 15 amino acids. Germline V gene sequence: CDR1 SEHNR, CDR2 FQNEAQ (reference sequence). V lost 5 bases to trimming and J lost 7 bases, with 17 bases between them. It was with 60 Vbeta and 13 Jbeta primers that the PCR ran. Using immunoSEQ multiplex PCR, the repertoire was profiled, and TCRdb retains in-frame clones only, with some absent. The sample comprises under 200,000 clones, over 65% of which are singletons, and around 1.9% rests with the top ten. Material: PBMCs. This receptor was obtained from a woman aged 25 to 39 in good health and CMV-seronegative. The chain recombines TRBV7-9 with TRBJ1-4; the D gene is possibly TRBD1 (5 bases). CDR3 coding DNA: TGTGCCAGCAGCACCATATTAGCGGGGGGTGAAAAACTGTTTTTT. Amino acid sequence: CASSTILAGGEKLFF.